The entry that follows covers one T cell receptor beta chain sequence. What antigen it recognizes has not been identified. Base qualities were left out, and no much larger clone turns up one base away. TCRbeta CDR3 regions were amplified from genomic DNA using the immunoSEQ Assay, a bias-controlled multiplex PCR. On the authors' methods: The number of nucleated cells in each sample was estimated from the amplification of reference gene primers within the assay. To quantify the absolute abundance of each unique TCRbeta CDR3 rearrangement, sequence reads were collapsed and filtered. Productive Simpson clonality was computed per sample as the square root of Simpson's diversity index over productive rearrangements. TCRdb stores this immuneACCESS table with in-frame sequences only. Part of the clones is absent; in the studies checked, under half of the shortfall reflects unresolved V genes, and no reason is known for the rest. That table supplies the V and J calls and clone size; D and trimming were determined from the DNA. The sample table records approximately 90,000 clones; 60% to 85% of these occur just once. Jointly, the top ten make up roughly 50% of the sample.

This record comes from a study of blood T cell repertoires in COVID-19 (dated by TCRdb to the early 2020s). Regarding the complete study: Collaborator samples came from the United States, Italy and Spain and covered acute and convalescent phases of COVID-19. The prospective study material was composed of cDNA or gDNA derived from T cells, B-cell-depleted T cells, or PBMCs. The dataset comprised deeply sampled blood TCRbeta repertoires from subjects exposed to, actively infected with, or recovered from COVID-19. The repertoires were made available in a free public database intended to serve as a resource for research on the immune response to SARS-CoV-2. The samples were drawn from two sources: the first 160 participants of the ongoing ImmuneRACE study, and about 1,300 subjects contributed by 6 global collaborators. A de-identified subject ID, COVID-19 status, age in years and sex were almost always included in the sample metadata. Where available, HLA class I and class II types were taken from metadata supplied by the sample provider and were not determined by assay-based typing. Study-wide conclusions, independent of this receptor: How much clinical and demographic metadata was included differed by source and by participant, and the metadata was provided uncurated.

Whole blood was collected in K2EDTA tubes by collaborating institutions according to the institutions' own protocols. Collaborator samples were shipped for TCRbeta analysis as frozen whole blood, isolated PBMCs, or DNA extracted from either sample type. V sheds 7 bases and J sheds 6 bases, leaving 23 bases between their ends. CDR1 and CDR2, looked up from the germline V gene, are MDHEN and SYDVKM. From the cysteine through the phenylalanine, the CDR3 covers 16 amino acids. CDR3 DNA only is kept here, 48 bases in frame from base 1. The sequence is built from TRBV28 and TRBJ2-3; a weak D assignment points to TRBD2 (6 bases agree). The TCR sequence derives from a human donor in a cohort sampled during active COVID-19. Sequenced input: peripheral blood. The CDR3 amino acid sequence is: CASTPASASRGDTQYF. The DNA sequence is given as TGTGCCAGCACCCCGGCTAGCGCCTCTCGGGGGGATACGCAGTATTTT.